This T cell receptor (beta chain) was observed in a study of blood T cell repertoires in COVID-19. Overall study context: Samples came from the United States, Italy and Spain, spanning acute and convalescent COVID-19. In each case, the material was cDNA or gDNA derived from T cells, B-cell-depleted T cells, or PBMCs.

The repertoire was sequenced with immunoSEQ multiplex PCR; TCRdb's copy has only in-frame clones and lacks some. Among about 68,000 clones listed, 86% were seen once. Trimming stripped 1 base from V and 0 bases from J, with 7 bases between. This CDR3 is built from 16 residues. The germline V gene encodes CDR1 LGHNA and CDR2 YNFKEQ. The sequenced sample was peripheral blood. This TCR came from a man aged 25-40 years with acute or convalescent COVID-19. J is TRBJ2-6 and V is TRBV4-2; D perhaps matches TRBD1 (5 bases). The CDR3 DNA reads TGTGCCAGCAGCCAAGGTGACAGCTCTGGGGCCAACGTCCTGACTTTC. It codes for CASSQGDSSGANVLTF.